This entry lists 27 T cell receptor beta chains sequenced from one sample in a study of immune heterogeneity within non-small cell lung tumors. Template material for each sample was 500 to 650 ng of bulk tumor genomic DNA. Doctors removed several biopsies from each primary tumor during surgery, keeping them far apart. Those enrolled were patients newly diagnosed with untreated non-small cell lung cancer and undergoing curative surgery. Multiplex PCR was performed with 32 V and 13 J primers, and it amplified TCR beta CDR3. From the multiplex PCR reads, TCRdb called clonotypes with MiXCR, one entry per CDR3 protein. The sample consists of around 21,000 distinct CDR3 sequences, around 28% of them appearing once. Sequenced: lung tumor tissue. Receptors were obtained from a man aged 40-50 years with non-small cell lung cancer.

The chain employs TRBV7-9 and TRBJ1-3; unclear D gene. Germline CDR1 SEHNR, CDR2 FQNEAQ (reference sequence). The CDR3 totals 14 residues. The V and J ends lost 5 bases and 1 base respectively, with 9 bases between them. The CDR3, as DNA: TGTGCCAGCAGCCCCTACAGATCTGGAAACACCATATATTTT. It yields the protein CASSPYRSGNTIYF.

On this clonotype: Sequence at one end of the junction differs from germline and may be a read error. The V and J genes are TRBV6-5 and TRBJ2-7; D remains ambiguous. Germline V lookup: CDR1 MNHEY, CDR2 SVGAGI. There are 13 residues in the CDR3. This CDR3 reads CASSYFLSYVQYF. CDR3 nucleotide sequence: TGTGCCAGCAGTTACTTCCTCAGTTACGTGCAGTACTTC.

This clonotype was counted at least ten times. The CDR3 protein is CSATGTYYGYTF. The CDR3, as DNA: TGCAGCGCTACAGGGACATACTATGGCTACACCTTC. V gene TRBV29-1 combines with J gene TRBJ1-2; tentatively, D is TRBD1 (6 bases). V was trimmed by 7 bases and J by 3 bases, leaving 12 bases between them. The length of the CDR3 is 12 residues. Germline V gene data show CDR1 as SQVTM and CDR2 as ANQGSEA. The full variable domain, completed using reference TRBV29-1 and TRBJ1-2, is SAVISQKPSRDICQRGTSLTIQCQVDSQVTMMFWYRQQPGQSLTLIATANQGSEATYESGFVIDKFPISRPNLTFSTLTVSNMSPEDSSIYLCSATGTYYGYTFGSGTRLTVV.

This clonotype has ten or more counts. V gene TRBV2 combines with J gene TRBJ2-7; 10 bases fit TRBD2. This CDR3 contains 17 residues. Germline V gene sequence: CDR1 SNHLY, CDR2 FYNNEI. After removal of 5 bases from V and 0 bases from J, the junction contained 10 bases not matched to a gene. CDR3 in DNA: TGTGCCAGCAGTCGTTTACAAAGCGGGAGGGTCTCCTACGAGCAGTACTTC. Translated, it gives CASSRLQSGRVSYEQYF.

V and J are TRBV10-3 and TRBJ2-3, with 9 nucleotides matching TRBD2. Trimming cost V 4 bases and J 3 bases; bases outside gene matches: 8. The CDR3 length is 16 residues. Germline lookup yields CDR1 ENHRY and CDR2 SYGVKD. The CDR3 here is CAISGSSGTWTDTQYF. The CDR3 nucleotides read TGTGCCATCAGTGGATCTAGCGGGACGTGGACAGATACGCAGTATTTT.

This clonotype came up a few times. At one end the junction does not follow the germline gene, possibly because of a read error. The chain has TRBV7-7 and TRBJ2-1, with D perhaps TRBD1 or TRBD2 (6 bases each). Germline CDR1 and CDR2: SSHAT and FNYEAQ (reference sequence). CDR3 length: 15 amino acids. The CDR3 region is CASSPGGGSYNEQFF. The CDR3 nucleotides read TGTGCTAGCAGCCCCGGAGGGGGCTCCTACAATGAGCAGTTCTTC.

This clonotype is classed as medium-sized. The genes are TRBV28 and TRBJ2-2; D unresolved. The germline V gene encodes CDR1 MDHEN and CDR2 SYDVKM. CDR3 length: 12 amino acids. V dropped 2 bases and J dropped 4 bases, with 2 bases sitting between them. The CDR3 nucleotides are TGTGCCAGCAGTTTAGTCACCGGGGAGCTGTTTTTT. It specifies CASSLVTGELFF.

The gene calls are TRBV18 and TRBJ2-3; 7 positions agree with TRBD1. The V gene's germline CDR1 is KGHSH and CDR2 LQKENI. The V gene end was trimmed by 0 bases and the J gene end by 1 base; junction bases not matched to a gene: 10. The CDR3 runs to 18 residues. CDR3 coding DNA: TGTGCCAGCTCACCACCTCTGACAGGGACGCCCGGCACAGATACGCAGTATTTT. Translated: CASSPPLTGTPGTDTQYF.

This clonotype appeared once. CDR3 nucleotides: TGTGCCAGCAGCTTAGGAGGTTCCGGGCTGTGGGAAAAACTGTTTTTT. This encodes CASSLGGSGLWEKLFF. The rearrangement links TRBV7-2 to TRBJ1-4; D call uncertain. V was cut by 1 base and J by 8 bases, with 17 bases left in between. This CDR3 is 16 amino acids long. Germline CDR1 SGHTA, CDR2 FQGNSA.

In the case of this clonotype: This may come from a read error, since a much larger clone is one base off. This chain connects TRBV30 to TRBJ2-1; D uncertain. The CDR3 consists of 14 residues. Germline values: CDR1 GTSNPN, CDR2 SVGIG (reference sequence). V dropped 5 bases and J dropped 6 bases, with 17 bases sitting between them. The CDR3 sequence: CAWVGARACNEQFF. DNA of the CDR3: TGTGCCTGGGTAGGCGCGCGAGCTTGCAATGAGCAGTTCTTC.

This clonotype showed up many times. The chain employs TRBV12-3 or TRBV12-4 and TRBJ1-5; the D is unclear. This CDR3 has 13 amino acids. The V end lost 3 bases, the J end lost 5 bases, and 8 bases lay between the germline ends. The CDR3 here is CASSFQEDQPQHF. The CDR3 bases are TGTGCCAGCAGTTTCCAGGAGGATCAGCCCCAGCATTTT.

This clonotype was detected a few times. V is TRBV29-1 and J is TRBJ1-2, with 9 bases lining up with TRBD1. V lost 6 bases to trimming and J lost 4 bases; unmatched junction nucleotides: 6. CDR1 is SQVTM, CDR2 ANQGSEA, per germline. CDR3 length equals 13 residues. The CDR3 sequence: CSVQQGAGYGYTF. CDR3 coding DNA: TGCAGCGTCCAACAGGGGGCCGGCTATGGCTACACCTTC.

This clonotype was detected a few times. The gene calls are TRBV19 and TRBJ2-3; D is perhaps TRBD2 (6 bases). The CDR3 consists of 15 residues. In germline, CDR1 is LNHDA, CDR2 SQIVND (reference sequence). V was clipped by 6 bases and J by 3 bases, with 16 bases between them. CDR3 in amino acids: CASSGLGTQTDTQYF. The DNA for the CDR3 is TGTGCCAGTAGCGGACTCGGGACTCAGACAGATACGCAGTATTTT.

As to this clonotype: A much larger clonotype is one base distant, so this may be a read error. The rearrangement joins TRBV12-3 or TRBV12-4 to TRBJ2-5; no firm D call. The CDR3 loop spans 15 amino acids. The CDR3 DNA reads TGTGCCAGCAGCCTTAGGGCCTCCCTACAAGGGACCCAGTACTTC. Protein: CASSLRASLQGTQYF.

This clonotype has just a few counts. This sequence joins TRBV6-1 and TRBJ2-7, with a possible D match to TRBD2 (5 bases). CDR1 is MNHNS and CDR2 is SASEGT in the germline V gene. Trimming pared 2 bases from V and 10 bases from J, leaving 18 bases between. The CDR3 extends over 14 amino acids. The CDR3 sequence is CASSELPTSTRQYF. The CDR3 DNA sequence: TGTGCCAGCAGTGAACTACCTACGAGCACTAGACAGTACTTC.

The CDR3 loop reads CSARDKNTEAFF. The CDR3 coding sequence is TGCAGTGCTAGAGACAAGAACACTGAAGCTTTCTTT. The J gene is TRBJ1-1, the V gene TRBV20-1; no clear D gene. V was trimmed by 0 bases and J by 1 base, leaving 3 bases between them. This CDR3 is 12 amino acids long. CDR1 and CDR2 (germline): DFQATT, SNEGSKA (reference sequence).

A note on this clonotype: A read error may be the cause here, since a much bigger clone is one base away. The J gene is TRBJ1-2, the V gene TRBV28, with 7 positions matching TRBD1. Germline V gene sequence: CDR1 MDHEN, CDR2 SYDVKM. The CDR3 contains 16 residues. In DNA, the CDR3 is TGTGCCAGCAGTGCCCCCGGGACAGAAATAAACTATGGCTCCACCTTC. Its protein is CASSAPGTEINYGSTF.

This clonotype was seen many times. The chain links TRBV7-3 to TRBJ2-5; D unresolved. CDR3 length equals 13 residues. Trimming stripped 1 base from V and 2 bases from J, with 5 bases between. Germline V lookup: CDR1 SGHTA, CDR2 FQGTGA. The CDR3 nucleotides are TGTGCCAGCAGCTTAAGTCCGCAAGAGACCCAGTACTTC. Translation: CASSLSPQETQYF.

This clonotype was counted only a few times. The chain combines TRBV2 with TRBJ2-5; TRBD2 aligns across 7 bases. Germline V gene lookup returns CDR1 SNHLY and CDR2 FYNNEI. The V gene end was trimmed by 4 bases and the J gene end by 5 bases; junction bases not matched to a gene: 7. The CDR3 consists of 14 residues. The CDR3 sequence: CASSAGRAVETQYF. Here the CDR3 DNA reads TGTGCCAGCAGTGCAGGGAGGGCCGTTGAGACCCAGTACTTC.

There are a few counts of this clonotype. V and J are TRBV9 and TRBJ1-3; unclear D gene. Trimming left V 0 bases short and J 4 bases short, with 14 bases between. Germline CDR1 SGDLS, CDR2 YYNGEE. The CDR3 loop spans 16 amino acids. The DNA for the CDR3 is TGTGCCAGCAGCGTAGCATGGAGGGCCCAGGGAAACACCATATATTTT. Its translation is CASSVAWRAQGNTIYF. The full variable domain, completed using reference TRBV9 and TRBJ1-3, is DSGVTQTPKHLITATGQRVTLRCSPRSGDLSVYWYQQSLDQGLQFLIQYYNGEERAKGNILERFSAQQFPDLHSELNLSSLELGDSALYFCASSVAWRAQGNTIYFGEGSWLTVV.

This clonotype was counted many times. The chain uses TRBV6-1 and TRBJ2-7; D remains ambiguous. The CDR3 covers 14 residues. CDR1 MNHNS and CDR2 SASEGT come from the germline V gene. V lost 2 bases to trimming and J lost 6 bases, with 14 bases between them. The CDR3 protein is CASSERLARGEQYF. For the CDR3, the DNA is TGTGCCAGCAGTGAACGGTTGGCTAGAGGCGAGCAGTACTTC.

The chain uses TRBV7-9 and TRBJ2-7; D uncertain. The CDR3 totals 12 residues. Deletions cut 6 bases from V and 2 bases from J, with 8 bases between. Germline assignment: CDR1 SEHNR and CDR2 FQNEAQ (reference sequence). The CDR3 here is CASSKTAYEQYF. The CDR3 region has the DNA TGTGCCAGCAGTAAGACGGCCTACGAGCAGTACTTC.

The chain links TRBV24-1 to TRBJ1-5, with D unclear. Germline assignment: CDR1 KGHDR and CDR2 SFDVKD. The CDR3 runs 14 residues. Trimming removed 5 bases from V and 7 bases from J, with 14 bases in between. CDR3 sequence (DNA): TGTGCCACCAGTGGTTTCGGGGAAGGCCAGCCCCAGCATTTT. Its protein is CATSGFGEGQPQHF.

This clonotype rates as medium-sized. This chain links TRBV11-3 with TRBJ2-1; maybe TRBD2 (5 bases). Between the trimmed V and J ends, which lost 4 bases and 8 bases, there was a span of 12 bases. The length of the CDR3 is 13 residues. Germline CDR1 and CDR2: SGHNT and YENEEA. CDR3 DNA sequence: TGTGCCAGCAGCTCTGGGTTCGGGGATGAGCAGTTCTTC. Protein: CASSSGFGDEQFF.

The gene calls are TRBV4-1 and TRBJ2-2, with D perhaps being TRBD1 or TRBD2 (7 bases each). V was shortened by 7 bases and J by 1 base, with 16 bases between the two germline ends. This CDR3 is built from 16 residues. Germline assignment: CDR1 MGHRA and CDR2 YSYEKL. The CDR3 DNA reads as TGCGCCAGCAAGGGGGCGGGAGAGGGGAACACCGGGGAGCTGTTTTTT. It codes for CASKGAGEGNTGELFF.

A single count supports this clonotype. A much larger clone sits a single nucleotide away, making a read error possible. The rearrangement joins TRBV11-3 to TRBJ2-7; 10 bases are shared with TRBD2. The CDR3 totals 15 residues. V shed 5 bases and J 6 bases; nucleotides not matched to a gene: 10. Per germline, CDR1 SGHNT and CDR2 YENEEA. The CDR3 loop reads CASSVRASGSSEQYF. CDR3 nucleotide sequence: TGTGCCAGCAGCGTACGAGCTAGCGGGAGTTCCGAGCAGTACTTC.

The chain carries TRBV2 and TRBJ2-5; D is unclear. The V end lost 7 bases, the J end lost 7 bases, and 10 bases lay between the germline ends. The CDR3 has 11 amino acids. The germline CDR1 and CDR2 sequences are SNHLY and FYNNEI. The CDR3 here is CASTPLGTQYF. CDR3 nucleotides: TGTGCCAGCACCCCCCTAGGGACCCAGTACTTC.